This T cell receptor (beta chain) was sequenced for a study of cytomegalovirus exposure and HLA in healthy donors (TCRdb year 2017). Some background on the complete study: An earlier analysis of roughly 610 of the donors reported under 300 Gb of sequence data and 100 million to 120 million unique TCR beta sequences obtained from 180 million or so T cells. Typing coverage differed by locus: A, B, C, DRB1 and DQB1 were typed in about 620-630 donors, DQA1 in approximately 520, DPA1 in over 600, and DPB1 in approximately 450. Rather than using new phenotypic data, the later analysis identified candidate immune exposures from TCR beta sequences and from how often those sequences occurred across donors. Along with the approximately 600-subject first cohort, a separate validation cohort of over a hundred different subjects was used. Using immunosequencing, the study profiled T cell repertoires from 500 to 800 subjects and related those repertoires to cytomegalovirus serostatus. Several DR-DQ haplotypes were handled as single units for association and clustering, since linkage in the cohort was strong. To predict cytomegalovirus infection status, the study brought together high-throughput TCR immunosequencing, statistical association of individual TCRs with disease status, and machine learning. In a later genetic analysis, genome-wide SNP genotypes for about three fifths of the roughly 670 donors were used, and that subset was treated as a discovery cohort. HLA typing covered class I and class II loci at four-digit resolution. To study patterns of TCR occurrence, a later analysis re-analyzed previously published TCR beta repertoires from several hundred donors and added high-resolution HLA genotyping. All discovery cohort repertoires had been generated using a single sequencing platform. Among around 400 genotyped donors of the cohort, an average of around 240,000 unique TCR beta nucleotide sequences was sequenced per donor, of which about 19% were non-productive. Donor age, sex, ethnicity and CMV serostatus were compiled together with the repertoire data. Of the approximately 400 genotyped donors, 65% to 90% fell in the genetic ancestry cluster associated with self-reported Caucasian donors. Roughly 300 gigabases of sequencing data and 75 million to 85 million unique TCR sequences made up an early release that covered several hundred HLA-typed donors. The study aimed to test whether signatures of past pathogen exposure could be identified by cataloging public T cell receptors. To decide whether each TCR beta V gene segment behaved as functional or pseudogenic, an earlier analysis of some 580 of the donors relied on high-throughput TCR beta sequencing. Results and caveats for the whole study, not just this receptor: According to a later analysis, parvovirus B19, influenza, CMV and Epstein-Barr virus appeared linked to several top co-occurrence clusters. Over 15 rarely observed V segments, including chromosome 9 orphons, were excluded from the earlier analysis of some 590 of the donors because counts were too low. Specific HLA alleles were associated with some 15,000 TCR beta sequences at a false discovery rate of 0.05 in a later analysis. Correlated functional status among segregating V segments might be attributable to linkage disequilibrium, but an unknown experimental factor could not be ruled out. Some IMGT-functional V segments, including TRBV6-2 and TRBV6-3, could not be told apart with the 87-base-pair reads, so those segments were excluded. This cohort had only TCR beta chains sequenced, and the lack of alpha or paired-chain data limited which features could be detected. Strong co-occurrence of HLA alleles, especially DR and DQ, made assigning TCR associations to individual alleles difficult. Most TCR sequences were observed very rarely across donors, whereas some public TCRs were present in many individuals. Because HLA typing was missing for some donors at each locus, association tests included only the typed subset. According to a later genetic analysis, donors in an Asian-associated ancestry cluster had fewer N-insertions in productive TCRs than the approximately 700-donor mean. According to a later analysis, most CMV-associated TCR beta chains appeared to be HLA-restricted, and the HLA associations seemed to be driven largely by CMV exposure. The study listed approximately 160 TCR beta chains as associated with cytomegalovirus. In an earlier analysis of about 550 of the donors, most TCR beta V segments were observed in productive rearrangements about 87% or about 30% of the time, broadly matching IMGT annotations. A few of the identified cytomegalovirus-associated TCR beta chains were confirmed in vitro to be specific for cytomegalovirus antigens. Presence/absence analyses assumed roughly uniform sequencing depth across donors, an assumption that may not hold. A cluster of highly shared sequence variants was judged likely to be a technical artifact of the sequencing pipeline. The authors suggested that the approach could potentially be extended to other disease states and immunological phenotypes. A later analysis found that TCR association rates varied across HLA loci, with DRB1 alleles showing the most associated TCRs and HLA-C alleles the fewest. A further reported finding was that TCR beta sequences accurately predicted the HLA-A and HLA-B alleles for most subjects in the first cohort. A later analysis found that HLA-associated TCR beta chains were more clonally expanded and had lower generation probabilities than equally common non-associated chains. In both the original and validation cohorts, the classifier was reported to diagnose cytomegalovirus status with high specificity and sensitivity. For the cohort, immune exposure information was limited to CMV serostatus. A later genetic analysis associated a missense DCLRE1C variant with V-gene and J-gene trimming of TCR beta chains, and an independent cohort replicated the association.

V trim: 3 bases; J trim: 0 bases; unmatched bases: 7. Sequences KGHSH (CDR1) and LQKENI (CDR2) are obtained from the germline V gene. Its CDR3 holds 17 amino acids, cysteine through phenylalanine. The only DNA kept is the CDR3, 51 bases in frame from the first base. The cohort consisted of 670 or so healthy bone marrow donors. At the time of sampling, every cohort member was nominally healthy, though immune exposures that went unrecorded were likely present. The donor tested CMV seropositive, placing the donor among the approximately 290 seropositive members of the cohort. Each donor provided a peripheral blood sample, and peripheral blood mononuclear cells were used for TCR beta sequencing. Genomic DNA extraction from the blood cell samples was performed with the Qiagen DNeasy Blood Extraction Kit. Only one count was recorded for this clone. Its antigen remains undetermined. Per-base quality was not reported, and no clone a single base away is much larger than it.

The library was prepared using the immunoSEQ multiplex PCR assay. For the multiplex PCR, a mixture combining 60 forward primers for TCR Vbeta segments and 13 reverse primers for TCR Jbeta segments was used. The CDR3 region of rearranged TCR beta genes was amplified from genomic DNA by a multiplex PCR assay. The amplified TCR beta libraries were sequenced on the Illumina HiSeq System as 87-base-pair reads. In the authors' own workflow: A later analysis counted 75 million to 100 million unique TCR beta chains across the 500 to 850 repertoires, and roughly 10 million of these chains were shared by at least two donors. Raw reads were error-corrected and collapsed into unique sequences with a nearest-neighbor algorithm that merged closely related sequences to remove PCR and sequencing errors. CDR3 sequences were aligned to IMGT reference sequences to assign V, D and J gene segments. For a sequence to be retained, a match of at least six nucleotides to both a V gene segment and a J gene segment was required. A rearrangement was called productive if the CDR3 had no stop codons and remained in frame with V and J, and every other rearrangement was called non-productive. CDR3 was defined by IMGT convention, running from the second conserved V-encoded cysteine to the conserved J-encoded phenylalanine. In an earlier analysis of 587 of the donors, sequences lacking an unambiguous match to a single V gene segment were excluded. In an earlier analysis of around 600 of the donors, V segments were called functional above 56.7% productive rearrangements and were called segregating when the between-donor standard deviation exceeded 5%. A statistical classification framework was built to diagnose cytomegalovirus status from the catalog of TCR beta chain sequences. V and J gene assignment, in a later analysis, came from comparing TCR nucleotide sequences with IMGT/GENE-DB human TR gene sequences. In a later analysis, CDR3 sequences and most-parsimonious VDJ recombination scenarios were assigned using the TCRdist pipeline. In a later analysis, each TCR beta chain was defined by its CDR3 amino acid sequence together with its V-gene family, and reads without a unique V-gene family were excluded. A later analysis removed 600 or so highly shared, low-generation-probability nucleotide sequences to deal with suspected cross-contamination and a sequencing artifact. For each public chain, a later analysis derived a clonal expansion index from normalized ranks of inferred template counts within each repertoire. A later analysis computed generation probabilities with a VDJ recombination model fitted to out-of-frame rearrangements, and checked the results against IGoR. A later analysis scored TCR-TCR, TCR-HLA and TCR-CMV co-occurrence with hypergeometric tests, applying a repertoire-size bias correction to TCR pairs. To estimate false discovery rates, a later analysis permuted the HLA or CMV assignments 20 times. A later analysis grouped co-occurring TCRs with DBSCAN, adding TCRdist sequence similarity when clustering within HLA-allele-positive subsets. Co-occurrence clustering excluded repertoires with fewer than 30,000 or more than 120,000 public chains, plus five with anomalous nucleotide sharing. Here the immuneACCESS table is served through TCRdb, limited to in-frame sequences with V and J called. Missing clones are a known gap in these copies; in checked studies unresolved V genes cover under half, and the rest lacks a known reason. V and J calls plus clone size are reproduced from that table; the DNA served to infer D and trimming. Present in this sample are some 200,000 clones, more than 75% of which were seen just once. Over 2.5% of the sample comes from the top ten.

The chain couples TRBV18 to TRBJ1-5; 8 middle bases align to TRBD1. Sample: PBMCs. The clonotype comes from a woman aged 45-65 years in good health and CMV-seropositive. The CDR3 amino acid sequence is: CASSPIRTGNSNQPQHF. At the DNA level, the sequence is TGTGCCAGCTCACCGATTCGGACAGGGAATAGCAATCAGCCCCAGCATTTT. Reference TRBV18 and TRBJ1-5 proteins supply the regions before and after the CDR3; the full variable domain is: NAGVMQNPRHLVRRRGQEARLRCSPMKGHSHVYWYRQLPEEGLKFMVYLQKENIIDESGMPKERFSAEFPKEGPSILRIQQVVRGDSAAYFCASSPIRTGNSNQPQHFGDGTRLSIL.